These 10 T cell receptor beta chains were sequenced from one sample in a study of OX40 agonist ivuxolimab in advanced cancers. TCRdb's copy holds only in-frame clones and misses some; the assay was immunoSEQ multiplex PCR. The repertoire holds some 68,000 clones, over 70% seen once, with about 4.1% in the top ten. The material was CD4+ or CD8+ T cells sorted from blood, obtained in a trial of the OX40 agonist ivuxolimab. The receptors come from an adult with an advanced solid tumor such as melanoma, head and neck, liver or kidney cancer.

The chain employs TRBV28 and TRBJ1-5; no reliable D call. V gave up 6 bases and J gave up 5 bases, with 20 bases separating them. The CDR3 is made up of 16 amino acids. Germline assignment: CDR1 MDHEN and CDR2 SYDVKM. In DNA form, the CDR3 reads TGTGCCAGCAGCGCGATCGGGCCACCTCTCTATCAGCCCCAGCATTTT. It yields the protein CASSAIGPPLYQPQHF.

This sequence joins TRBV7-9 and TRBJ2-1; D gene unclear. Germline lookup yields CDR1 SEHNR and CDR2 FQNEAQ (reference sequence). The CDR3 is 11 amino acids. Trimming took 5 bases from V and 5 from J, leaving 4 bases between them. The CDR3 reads CASSLNNEQFF. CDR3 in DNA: TGTGCCAGCAGCCTTAACAATGAGCAGTTCTTC. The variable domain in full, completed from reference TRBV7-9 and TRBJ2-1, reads DTGVSQNPRHKITKRGQNVTFRCDPISEHNRLYWYRQTLGQGPEFLTYFQNEAQLEKSRLLSDRFSAERPKGSFSTLEIQRTEQGDSAMYLCASSLNNEQFFGPGTRLTVL.

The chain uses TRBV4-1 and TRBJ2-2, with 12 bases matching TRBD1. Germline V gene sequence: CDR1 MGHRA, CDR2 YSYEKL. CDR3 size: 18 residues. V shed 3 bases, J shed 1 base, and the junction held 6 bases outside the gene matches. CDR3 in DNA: TGCGCCAGCAGCCAGGCCGGGACAGGGGGCAGGAACACCGGGGAGCTGTTTTTT. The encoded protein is CASSQAGTGGRNTGELFF.

CDR3 region: CASSPSTTSGEQYF. The CDR3 DNA is TGTGCCAGCAGCCCATCGACCACTTCGGGAGAGCAGTACTTC. This chain links TRBV11-2 with TRBJ2-7; a weak D match, TRBD2 (5 bases). Germline V lookup: CDR1 SGHAT, CDR2 FQNNGV. The CDR3 loop spans 14 amino acids. Trimming shortened V by 5 bases and J by 7 bases, and 18 bases separated the two germline ends.

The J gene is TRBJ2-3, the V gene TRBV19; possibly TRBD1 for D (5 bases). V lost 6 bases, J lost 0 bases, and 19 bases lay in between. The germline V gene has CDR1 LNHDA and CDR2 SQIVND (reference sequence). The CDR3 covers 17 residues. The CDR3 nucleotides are TGTGCCAGTAGCCGTAGAGACAGTTCACTTAGCACAGATACGCAGTATTTT. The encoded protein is CASSRRDSSLSTDTQYF.

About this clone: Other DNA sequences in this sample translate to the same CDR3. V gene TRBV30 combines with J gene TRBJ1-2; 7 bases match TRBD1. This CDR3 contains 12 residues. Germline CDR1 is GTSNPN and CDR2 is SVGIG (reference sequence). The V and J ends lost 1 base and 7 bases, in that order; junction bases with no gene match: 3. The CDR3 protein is CAWSAGGGGYTF. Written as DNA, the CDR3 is TGTGCCTGGAGTGCAGGGGGGGGTGGCTACACCTTC. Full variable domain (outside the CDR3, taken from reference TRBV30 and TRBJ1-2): SQTIHQWPATLVQPVGSPLSLECTVEGTSNPNLYWYRQAAGRGLQLLFYSVGIGQISSEVPQNLSASRPQDRQFILSSKKLLLSDSGFYLCAWSAGGGGYTFGSGTRLTVV.

This chain's CDR3 is CASSPHPVAGAYEQYF. The CDR3 coding sequence is TGTGCCAGCAGTCCCCATCCCGTAGCGGGCGCCTACGAGCAGTACTTC. The chain recombines TRBV27 with TRBJ2-7; 7 nucleotides line up with TRBD2. The germline V gene encodes CDR1 MNHEY and CDR2 SMNVEV (reference sequence). V shed 5 bases, J shed 2 bases, and the junction held 12 bases outside the gene matches. The CDR3 covers 16 residues.

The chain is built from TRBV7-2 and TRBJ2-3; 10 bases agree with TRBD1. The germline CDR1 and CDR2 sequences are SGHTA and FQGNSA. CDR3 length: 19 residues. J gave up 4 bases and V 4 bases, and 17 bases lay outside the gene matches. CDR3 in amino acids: CASSSMGQGWGLIADTQYF. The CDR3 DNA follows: TGTGCCAGCAGCTCAATGGGACAGGGGTGGGGTCTGATCGCAGATACGCAGTATTTT. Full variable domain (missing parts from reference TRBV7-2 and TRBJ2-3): GAGVSQSPSNKVTEKGKDVELRCDPISGHTALYWYRQSLGQGLEFLIYFQGNSAPDKSGLPSDRFSAERTGGSVSTLTIQRTQQEDSAVYLCASSSMGQGWGLIADTQYFGPGTRLTVL.

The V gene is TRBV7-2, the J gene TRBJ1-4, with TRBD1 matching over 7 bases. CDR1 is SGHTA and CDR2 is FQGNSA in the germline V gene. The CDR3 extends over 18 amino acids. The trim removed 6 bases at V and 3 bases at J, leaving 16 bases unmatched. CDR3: CASRIGHRGGEPNEKLFF. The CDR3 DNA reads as TGTGCCAGCAGGATTGGACACAGGGGAGGCGAGCCTAATGAAAAACTGTTTTTT.

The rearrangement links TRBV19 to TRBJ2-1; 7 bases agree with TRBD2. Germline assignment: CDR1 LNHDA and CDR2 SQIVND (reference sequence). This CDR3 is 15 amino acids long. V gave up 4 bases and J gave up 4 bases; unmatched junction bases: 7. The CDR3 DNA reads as TGTGCCAGTAGTACCAGACTAGCAGCGTACAATGAGCAGTTCTTC. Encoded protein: CASSTRLAAYNEQFF.